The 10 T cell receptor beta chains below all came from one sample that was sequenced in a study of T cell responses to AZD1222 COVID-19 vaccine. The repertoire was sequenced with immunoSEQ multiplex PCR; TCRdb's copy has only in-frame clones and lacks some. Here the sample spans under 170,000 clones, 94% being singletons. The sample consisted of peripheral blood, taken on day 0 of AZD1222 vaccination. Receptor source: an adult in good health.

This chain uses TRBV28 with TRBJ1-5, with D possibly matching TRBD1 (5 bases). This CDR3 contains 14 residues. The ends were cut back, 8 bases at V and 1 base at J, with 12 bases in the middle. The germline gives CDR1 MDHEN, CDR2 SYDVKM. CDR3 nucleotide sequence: TGTGCCAGCGGTGGGGGGGTGAGCAATCAGCCCCAGCATTTT. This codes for CASGGGVSNQPQHF.

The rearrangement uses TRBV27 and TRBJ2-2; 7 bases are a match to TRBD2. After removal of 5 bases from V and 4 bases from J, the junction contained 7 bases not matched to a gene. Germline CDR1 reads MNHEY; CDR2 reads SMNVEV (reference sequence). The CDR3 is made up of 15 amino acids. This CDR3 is CASSQAGTTTGELFF. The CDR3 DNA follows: TGTGCCAGCAGTCAAGCCGGGACTACCACCGGGGAGCTGTTTTTT.

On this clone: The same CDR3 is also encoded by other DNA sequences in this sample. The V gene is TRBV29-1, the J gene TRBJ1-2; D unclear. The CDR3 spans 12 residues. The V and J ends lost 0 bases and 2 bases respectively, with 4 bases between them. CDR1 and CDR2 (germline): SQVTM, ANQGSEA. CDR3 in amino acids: CSVEDRNYGYTF. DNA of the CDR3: TGCAGCGTTGAAGACAGAAACTATGGCTACACCTTC.

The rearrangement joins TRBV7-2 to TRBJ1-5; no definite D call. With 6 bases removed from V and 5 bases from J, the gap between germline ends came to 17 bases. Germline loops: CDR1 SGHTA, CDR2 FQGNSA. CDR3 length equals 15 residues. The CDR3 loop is CASSRAAGPYQPQHF. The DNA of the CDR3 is TGTGCCAGCAGTAGGGCGGCCGGCCCCTATCAGCCCCAGCATTTT.

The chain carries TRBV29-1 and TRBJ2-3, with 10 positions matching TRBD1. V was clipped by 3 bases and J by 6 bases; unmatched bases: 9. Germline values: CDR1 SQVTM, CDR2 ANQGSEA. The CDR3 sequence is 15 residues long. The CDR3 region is CSVDVGQGRGDTQYF. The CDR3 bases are TGCAGCGTTGATGTGGGACAGGGGCGGGGGGATACGCAGTATTTT.

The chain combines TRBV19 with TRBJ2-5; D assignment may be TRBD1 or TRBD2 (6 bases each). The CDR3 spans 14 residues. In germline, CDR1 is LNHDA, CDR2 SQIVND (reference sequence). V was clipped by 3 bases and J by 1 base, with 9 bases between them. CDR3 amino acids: CASSIGGFQETQYF. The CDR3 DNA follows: TGTGCCAGTAGTATCGGGGGCTTCCAAGAGACCCAGTACTTC.

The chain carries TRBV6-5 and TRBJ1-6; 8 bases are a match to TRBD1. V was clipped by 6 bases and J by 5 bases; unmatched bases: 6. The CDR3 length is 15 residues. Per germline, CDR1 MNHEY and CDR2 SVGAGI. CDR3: CASRTDRADNSPLHF. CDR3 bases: TGTGCCAGCAGAACGGACAGGGCCGATAATTCACCCCTCCACTTT.

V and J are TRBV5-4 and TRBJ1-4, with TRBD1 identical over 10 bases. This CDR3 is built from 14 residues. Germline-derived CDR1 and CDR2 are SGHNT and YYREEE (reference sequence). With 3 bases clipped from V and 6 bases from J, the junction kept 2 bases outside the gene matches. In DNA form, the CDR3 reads TGTGCCAGCAGCTGGACAGGGGGGGATGAAAAACTGTTTTTT. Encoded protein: CASSWTGGDEKLFF.

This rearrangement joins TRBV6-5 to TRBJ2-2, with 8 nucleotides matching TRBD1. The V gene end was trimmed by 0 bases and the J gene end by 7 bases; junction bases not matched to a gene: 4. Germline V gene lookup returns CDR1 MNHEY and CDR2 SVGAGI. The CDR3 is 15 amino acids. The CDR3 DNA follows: TGTGCCAGCAGTTACTCCCAGGGGGCTATCGGGGAGCTGTTTTTT. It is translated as CASSYSQGAIGELFF.

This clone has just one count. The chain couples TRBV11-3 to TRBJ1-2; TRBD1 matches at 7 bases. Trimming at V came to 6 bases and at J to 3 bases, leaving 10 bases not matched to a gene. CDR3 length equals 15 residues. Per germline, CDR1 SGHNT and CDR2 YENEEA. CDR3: CASRRQGGLDYGYTF. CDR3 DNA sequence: TGTGCCAGCAGGCGACAGGGAGGTCTTGACTATGGCTACACCTTC.